The clone carrying this TCR beta chain was seen repeatedly, ten times or more. As yet, its antigen is unknown. On the day of bone marrow donation, the related graft donor provided peripheral blood. These data belong to a study of T cells after posttransplantation cyclophosphamide. Study-level findings and limits: After PTCy, TRB diversity resembled that of CNI/methotrexate controls. Blood and skin or GI T cell repertoires showed limited TRB overlap. Later post-transplant blood repertoires were often dominated by donor CD8+ memory clones.

Assay used: immunoSEQ multiplex PCR; TCRdb lists only in-frame clones, some missing. This sample includes approximately 41,000 clones with no singletons; its ten biggest clones take up roughly 2.5%. V gave up 3 bases and J gave up 7 bases; unmatched junction bases: 4. Germline V CDR1 and CDR2: SGHDT, YYEEEE. The CDR3 has 14 amino acids. The rearrangement joins TRBV5-6 to TRBJ1-5, with 10 bases identical to TRBD1. The receptor was isolated from a man aged 45-65 years in good health, CMV-negative, and a related stem cell transplant donor. Sequencing used PBMCs. The CDR3 coding sequence is TGTGCCAGCAGCTCGACAGGGGGCGGCCAGCCCCAGCATTTT. Amino acids: CASSSTGGGQPQHF.